A single sample gave rise to the 26 T cell receptor beta chains below, sequenced in a study of brain T cells in children with intractable seizures (TCRdb year 2021). Library creation used the immunoSEQ multiplex PCR assay. Not all clones reach the TCRdb copy of this immuneACCESS table, which keeps in-frame sequences only. Checked studies attribute under half of the gap to unresolved V genes and leave the rest unexplained. This sample is represented by under 400,000 clones; 93% of them were singletons. The ten biggest clones cover 5% to 7% of the sample. The meaning of the sample's time point label: blood from clinic visit 5 months post-surgery; TSC patient then seizure free. The specimen comprised peripheral blood, sampled around 5 months after surgery. The source of these receptors is a boy under three years old with tuberous sclerosis and intractable seizures.

V usage is TRBV6-5 and J usage is TRBJ1-6; 9 nucleotides agree with TRBD1. Trimming cost V 8 bases and J 7 bases; bases outside gene matches: 9. CDR3 length equals 15 residues. Germline assignment: CDR1 MNHEY and CDR2 SVGAGI. This CDR3 reads CASLADRGGNSPLHF. The CDR3 nucleotides read TGTGCCAGCTTAGCGGACAGGGGAGGAAATTCACCCCTCCACTTT.

The J gene is TRBJ2-1, the V gene TRBV11-2; D might be TRBD2 (6 bases). The V gene lost 5 bases and the J gene lost 3 bases, with 23 bases spanning the gap. CDR1 and CDR2 from the germline V gene are SGHAT and FQNNGV. CDR3 length equals 18 residues. The CDR3 region has the DNA TGTGCCAGCAGCGATGGGGACTTCGATTTCCCCTTCTACAATGAGCAGTTCTTC. This sequence encodes CASSDGDFDFPFYNEQFF.

V and J are TRBV27 and TRBJ2-7, with D possibly being TRBD2 (6 bases). CDR3 size: 14 residues. V lost 4 bases, J lost 7 bases, and 17 bases lay in between. Looked up from germline, CDR1 is MNHEY and CDR2 is SMNVEV (reference sequence). The DNA of the CDR3 is TGTGCCAGCAGTTGGGACCCCAGTAGCGGTGAGCAGTACTTC. This encodes CASSWDPSSGEQYF.

The rearrangement joins TRBV7-2 to TRBJ2-1, with 11 nucleotides matching TRBD2. V trimming: 0 bases; J trimming: 5 bases; junction bases outside the gene matches: 0. The CDR3 is 15 residues long. Germline V lookup: CDR1 SGHTA, CDR2 FQGNSA. CDR3 coding DNA: TGTGCCAGCAGCTTAGCGGGACTAGCGGACAATGAGCAGTTCTTC. Protein: CASSLAGLADNEQFF.

The rearrangement uses TRBV6-1 and TRBJ2-3; 8 bases line up with TRBD2. The ends lost 5 bases at V and 6 bases at J; junction bases unmatched: 7. Germline V gene data show CDR1 as MNHNS and CDR2 as SASEGT. The CDR3 totals 14 residues. In DNA form, the CDR3 reads TGTGCCAGCAGTACTAGCGGCCCGTGGGATACGCAGTATTTT. It is translated as CASSTSGPWDTQYF.

The V and J genes are TRBV19 and TRBJ1-2, with a possible D match to TRBD1 (6 bases). CDR3 length: 13 amino acids. The V gene's germline CDR1 is LNHDA and CDR2 SQIVND (reference sequence). Trimming shortened V by 7 bases and J by 4 bases, and 13 bases separated the two germline ends. CDR3 sequence (DNA): TGTGCCAGTACCCCAGGGGCGACCTATGGCTACACCTTC. Translation: CASTPGATYGYTF.

The J gene is TRBJ2-1, the V gene TRBV14; D may match TRBD1 or TRBD2 (6 bases each). The ends were cut back, 2 bases at V and 7 bases at J, with 15 bases in the middle. CDR1 and CDR2 from the germline V gene are SGHDN and FVKESK. This CDR3 is 15 amino acids long. CDR3 residues: CASSQFRGLENEQFF. The DNA for the CDR3 is TGTGCCAGCAGCCAATTTCGGGGGCTTGAGAATGAGCAGTTCTTC.

The gene calls are TRBV30 and TRBJ2-2; no definite D call. Germline V gives CDR1 GTSNPN, CDR2 SVGIG (reference sequence). The ends were cut back, 0 bases at V and 6 bases at J, with 8 bases in the middle. CDR3 size: 13 residues. This chain's CDR3 is CAWSVLSPGELFF. The CDR3 DNA reads as TGTGCCTGGAGTGTACTCTCACCCGGGGAGCTGTTTTTT.

The chain links TRBV27 to TRBJ2-3; D possibly corresponds to TRBD2 (5 bases). V lost 5 bases to trimming and J lost 1 base, with 13 bases between them. In germline, CDR1 is MNHEY, CDR2 SMNVEV (reference sequence). The CDR3 has 15 residues. CDR3 amino acids: CASSVSAVRTDTQYF. The CDR3 DNA reads as TGTGCCAGCAGTGTCTCAGCGGTCCGCACAGATACGCAGTATTTT.

This clone showed up just once. The chain recombines TRBV5-1 with TRBJ1-1, with D uncertain. The CDR3 totals 12 residues. V was pared by 0 bases and J by 6 bases, with 6 bases between. The germline CDR1 and CDR2 sequences are SGHRS and YFSETQ. CDR3 in DNA: TGCGCCAGCAGCTTGGAGGGAGCTGAAGCTTTCTTT. The encoded protein is CASSLEGAEAFF.

This clone was seen once. The gene calls are TRBV25-1 and TRBJ2-7; 8 bases map to TRBD2. The CDR3 is made up of 14 amino acids. Germline CDR1 is MGHDK and CDR2 is SYGVNS. Trimming removed 2 bases from V and 2 bases from J; junction bases left unmatched: 2. The DNA for the CDR3 is TGTGCCAGCAGTGAAGTAGCGGGACCCTACGAGCAGTACTTC. This translates into CASSEVAGPYEQYF.

The gene calls are TRBV3-1 (or the pseudogene TRBV3-2) and TRBJ1-5; D remains ambiguous. From germline, CDR1 is LGHDT and CDR2 YNNKEL (reference sequence). Trimming pared 4 bases from V and 3 bases from J, leaving 10 bases between. CDR3 length equals 14 residues. The CDR3 spells CASSRRGNNQPQHF. CDR3 DNA sequence: TGTGCCAGCAGCCGTCGTGGTAACAATCAGCCCCAGCATTTT.

The gene calls are TRBV12-3 or TRBV12-4 and TRBJ2-1, with 7 bases identical to TRBD1. The CDR3 totals 12 residues. V was pared by 6 bases and J by 7 bases, with 3 bases of the junction left unmatched. The CDR3 sequence is CASRYRGNEQFF. DNA for the CDR3: TGTGCCAGCAGGTACAGGGGAAATGAGCAGTTCTTC.

V usage is TRBV1 and J usage is TRBJ1-5. TRBV1 is reported as a pseudogene. There are 16 residues in the CDR3. The CDR3 sequence: CTSSQDASVEGQPQHF. CDR3 nucleotides: TGCACCAGCAGCCAAGATGCTTCTGTTGAGGGTCAGCCCCAGCATTTT.

This clone was counted between two and nine times. The rearrangement joins TRBV20-1 to TRBJ1-5; D may be TRBD1 (5 bases). V lost 3 bases and J 7 bases, leaving 13 bases between the germline ends. The CDR3 spans 13 residues. Germline CDR1 is DFQATT and CDR2 is SNEGSKA (reference sequence). CDR3 coding DNA: TGCAGTGCTAGTCCAGGGATTCTACAGCCCCAGCATTTT. Its translation is CSASPGILQPQHF.

The chain uses TRBV3-1 (or the pseudogene TRBV3-2) and TRBJ1-6, with D possibly matching TRBD1 (5 bases). The CDR3 has 17 amino acids. CDR1 and CDR2 from the germline V gene are LGHDT and YNNKEL (reference sequence). V shed 4 bases and J shed 10 bases, with 23 bases lying between them. The CDR3 here is CASSLPTRVGYPSPLHF. The CDR3, as DNA: TGTGCCAGCAGCCTGCCAACCAGGGTGGGGTACCCCTCACCCCTCCACTTT.

This chain links TRBV4-1 with TRBJ1-2; maybe TRBD1 (5 bases). The V gene lost 0 bases and the J gene lost 8 bases, with 25 bases spanning the gap. The CDR3 loop spans 18 amino acids. Per the germline V gene, CDR1 is MGHRA and CDR2 is YSYEKL. The CDR3 sequence is CASSQDFKGTLGLGGYTF. The CDR3 region has the DNA TGCGCCAGCAGCCAAGATTTCAAGGGGACTCTAGGACTTGGCGGCTACACCTTC.

J is TRBJ2-7 and V is TRBV2; 10 bases fit TRBD2. J was trimmed by 4 bases and V by 6 bases; bases with no gene match: 6. There are 14 residues in the CDR3. Germline lookup yields CDR1 SNHLY and CDR2 FYNNEI. The CDR3: CASSLAGGEYEQYF. The CDR3 DNA is TGTGCCAGCAGCTTAGCGGGGGGCGAATACGAGCAGTACTTC.

The J gene is TRBJ2-3, the V gene TRBV11-2, with D unresolved. Germline V gene data show CDR1 as SGHAT and CDR2 as FQNNGV. V lost 0 bases, J lost 5 bases, and 3 bases lay in between. CDR3 size: 12 residues. This chain's CDR3 is CASSLDVDTQYF. The CDR3, as DNA: TGTGCCAGCAGCTTAGATGTAGATACGCAGTATTTT.

This clone was detected only once. This chain uses TRBV27 with TRBJ1-4, with TRBD1 as a possible D gene (6 bases). The V and J ends lost 6 bases and 8 bases respectively, with 16 bases between them. Per germline, CDR1 MNHEY and CDR2 SMNVEV (reference sequence). The CDR3 totals 14 residues. Written as DNA, the CDR3 is TGTGCCAGCAGGCGTACAGGGTTAGGGGAAAAACTGTTTTTT. This translates into CASRRTGLGEKLFF.

Only a few counts were recorded for this clone. This sequence joins TRBV7-8 and TRBJ2-1; 11 bases agree with TRBD2. The CDR3 runs to 18 residues. The germline V gene encodes CDR1 SGHVS and CDR2 FQNEAQ. J gave up 0 bases and V 6 bases, and 10 bases lay outside the gene matches. CDR3 sequence: CASRKTSGVLSSYNEQFF. In nucleotides, the CDR3 is TGTGCCAGCAGGAAGACTAGCGGGGTTCTGAGCTCCTACAATGAGCAGTTCTTC.

A remark on this clone: This sample includes further DNA sequences coding for the same CDR3. J is TRBJ1-2 and V is TRBV9, with 8 bases aligning to TRBD1. This CDR3 is built from 13 residues. After removal of 3 bases from V and 3 bases from J, the junction contained 1 base not matched to a gene. Germline-derived CDR1 and CDR2 are SGDLS and YYNGEE. CDR3 nucleotide sequence: TGTGCCAGCAGCGCGGGACAGGACTATGGCTACACCTTC. Its protein product is CASSAGQDYGYTF.

This clone was detected once. The chain carries TRBV7-6 and TRBJ1-6; TRBD1 matches 12 bases. With 3 bases clipped from V and 10 bases from J, the junction kept 7 bases outside the gene matches. The CDR3 is made up of 16 amino acids. In germline, CDR1 is SGHVS, CDR2 FNYEAQ. The CDR3 sequence: CASSLEGQGAESPLHF. The DNA of the CDR3 is TGTGCCAGCAGCTTGGAGGGACAGGGGGCCGAATCACCCCTCCACTTT.

The CDR3 here is CATEGTGGREQYF. CDR3 in DNA: TGTGCCACCGAAGGGACAGGGGGACGCGAGCAGTACTTC. V gene TRBV15 combines with J gene TRBJ2-7, with 11 positions matching TRBD1. Germline CDR1 is LNHNV and CDR2 is YYDKDF (reference sequence). V gave up 8 bases and J gave up 6 bases; unmatched junction bases: 6. CDR3 length: 13 amino acids.

V and J are TRBV19 and TRBJ2-1, with D perhaps TRBD2 (5 bases). Germline lookup yields CDR1 LNHDA and CDR2 SQIVND (reference sequence). The CDR3 is made up of 15 amino acids. Trimming stripped 7 bases from V and 0 bases from J, with 13 bases between. Here the CDR3 DNA reads TGTGCCAGTACCCACACTGGGAGCTCCTACAATGAGCAGTTCTTC. Protein product: CASTHTGSSYNEQFF.

The sample holds one count of this clone. CDR3 in amino acids: CASSQGRRGVYNSPLHF. CDR3 DNA: TGTGCCAGCAGCCAAGGCAGGCGAGGTGTTTATAATTCACCCCTCCACTTT. The chain employs TRBV3-1 (or the pseudogene TRBV3-2) and TRBJ1-6, with D unclear. The CDR3 sequence is 17 residues long. Germline lookup yields CDR1 LGHDT and CDR2 YNNKEL (reference sequence). V dropped 1 base and J dropped 4 bases, with 14 bases sitting between them.